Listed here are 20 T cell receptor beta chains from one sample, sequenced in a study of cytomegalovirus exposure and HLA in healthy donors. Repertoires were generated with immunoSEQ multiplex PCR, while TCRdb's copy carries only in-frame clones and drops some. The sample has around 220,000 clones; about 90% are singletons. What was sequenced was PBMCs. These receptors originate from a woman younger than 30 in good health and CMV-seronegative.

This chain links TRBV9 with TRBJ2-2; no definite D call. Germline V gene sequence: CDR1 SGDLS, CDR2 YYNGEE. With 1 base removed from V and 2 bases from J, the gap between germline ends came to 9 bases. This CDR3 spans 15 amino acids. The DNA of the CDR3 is TGTGCCAGCAGCGTACGACTCTCCAACACCGGGGAGCTGTTTTTT. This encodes CASSVRLSNTGELFF.

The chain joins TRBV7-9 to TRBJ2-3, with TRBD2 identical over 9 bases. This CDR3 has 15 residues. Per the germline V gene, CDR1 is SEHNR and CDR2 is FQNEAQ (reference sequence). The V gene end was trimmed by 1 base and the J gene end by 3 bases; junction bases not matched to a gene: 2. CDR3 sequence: CASSLGAGGTDTQYF. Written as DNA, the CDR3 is TGTGCCAGCAGCTTAGGTGCGGGAGGGACAGATACGCAGTATTTT.

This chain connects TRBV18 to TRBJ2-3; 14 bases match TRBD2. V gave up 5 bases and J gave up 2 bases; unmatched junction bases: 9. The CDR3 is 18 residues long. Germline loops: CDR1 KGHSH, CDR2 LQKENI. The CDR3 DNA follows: TGTGCCAGCTCATCCCAACCGGGACTAGCGGGGGACACAGATACGCAGTATTTT. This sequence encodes CASSSQPGLAGDTDTQYF.

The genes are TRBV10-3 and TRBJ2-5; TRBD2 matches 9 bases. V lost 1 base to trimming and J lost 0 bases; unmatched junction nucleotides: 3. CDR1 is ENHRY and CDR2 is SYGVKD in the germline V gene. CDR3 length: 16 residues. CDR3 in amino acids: CAISELASGNQETQYF. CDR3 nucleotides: TGTGCCATCAGTGAGTTGGCTAGCGGGAACCAAGAGACCCAGTACTTC.

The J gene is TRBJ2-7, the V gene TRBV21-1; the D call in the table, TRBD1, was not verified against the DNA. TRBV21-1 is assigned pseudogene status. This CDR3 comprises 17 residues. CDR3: CASSKRVQGQGLGEQYF. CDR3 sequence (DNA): TGTGCCAGCAGCAAACGGGTTCAGGGACAGGGATTGGGCGAGCAGTACTTC.

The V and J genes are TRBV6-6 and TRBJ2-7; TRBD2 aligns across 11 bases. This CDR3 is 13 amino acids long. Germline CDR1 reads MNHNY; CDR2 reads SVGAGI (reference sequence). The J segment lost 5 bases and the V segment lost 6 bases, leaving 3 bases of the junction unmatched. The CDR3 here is CASSTGLADEQYF. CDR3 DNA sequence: TGTGCCAGCAGCACGGGACTAGCGGACGAGCAGTACTTC.

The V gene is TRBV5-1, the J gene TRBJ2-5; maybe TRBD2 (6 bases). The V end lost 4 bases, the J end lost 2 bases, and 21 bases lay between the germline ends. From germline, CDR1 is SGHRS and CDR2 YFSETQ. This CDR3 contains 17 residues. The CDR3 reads CASSPSDRGGNQETQYF. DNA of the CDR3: TGCGCCAGCAGCCCCTCGGATCGGGGCGGGAATCAAGAGACCCAGTACTTC.

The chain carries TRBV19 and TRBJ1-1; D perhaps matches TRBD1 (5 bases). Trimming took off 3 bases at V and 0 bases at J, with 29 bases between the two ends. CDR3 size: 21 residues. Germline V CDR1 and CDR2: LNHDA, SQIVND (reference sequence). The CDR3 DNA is TGTGCCAGTAGTATTCGCTGGAAATGGGGAGGGACCGTCAGCGTGAACACTGAAGCTTTCTTT. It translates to CASSIRWKWGGTVSVNTEAFF.

CDR3 bases: TGTGCCAGCAGCTTAAGAGCTCTAGCGGGAGGTCGGGAGCAGTACTTC. Protein sequence: CASSLRALAGGREQYF. The chain combines TRBV7-2 with TRBJ2-7, with 11 nucleotides matching TRBD2. CDR1 and CDR2 (germline): SGHTA, FQGNSA. Losses at the gene ends were 2 bases for V and 7 bases for J; bases not matched to a gene: 10. The CDR3 runs 16 residues.

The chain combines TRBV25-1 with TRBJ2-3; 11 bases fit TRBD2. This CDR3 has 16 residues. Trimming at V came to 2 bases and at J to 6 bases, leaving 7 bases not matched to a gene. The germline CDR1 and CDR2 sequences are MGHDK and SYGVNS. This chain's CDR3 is CASSERASGRWDTQYF. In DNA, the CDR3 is TGTGCCAGCAGTGAAAGGGCTAGCGGGAGGTGGGATACGCAGTATTTT.

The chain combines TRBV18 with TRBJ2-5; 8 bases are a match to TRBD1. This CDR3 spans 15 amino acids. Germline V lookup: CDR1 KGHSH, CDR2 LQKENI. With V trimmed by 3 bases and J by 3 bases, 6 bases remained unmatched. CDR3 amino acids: CASSPKGQGEETQYF. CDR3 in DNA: TGTGCCAGCTCACCGAAAGGACAGGGCGAAGAGACCCAGTACTTC. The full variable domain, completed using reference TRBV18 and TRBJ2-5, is NAGVMQNPRHLVRRRGQEARLRCSPMKGHSHVYWYRQLPEEGLKFMVYLQKENIIDESGMPKERFSAEFPKEGPSILRIQQVVRGDSAAYFCASSPKGQGEETQYFGPGTRLLVL.

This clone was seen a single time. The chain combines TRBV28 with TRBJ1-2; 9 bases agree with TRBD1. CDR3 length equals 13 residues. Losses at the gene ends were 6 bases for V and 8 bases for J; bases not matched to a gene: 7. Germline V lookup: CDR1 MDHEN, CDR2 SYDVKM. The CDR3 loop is CASRSTGGRGYTF. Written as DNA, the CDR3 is TGTGCCAGCAGATCGACAGGGGGACGAGGCTACACCTTC.

In DNA, the CDR3 is TGCGCCAGCAGCTTGGGACATCTAAACACTGAAGCTTTCTTT. Translated: CASSLGHLNTEAFF. The genes are TRBV5-1 and TRBJ1-1; D is ambiguous. This CDR3 has 14 amino acids. With 0 bases removed from V and 2 bases from J, the gap between germline ends came to 8 bases. The germline V gene has CDR1 SGHRS and CDR2 YFSETQ.

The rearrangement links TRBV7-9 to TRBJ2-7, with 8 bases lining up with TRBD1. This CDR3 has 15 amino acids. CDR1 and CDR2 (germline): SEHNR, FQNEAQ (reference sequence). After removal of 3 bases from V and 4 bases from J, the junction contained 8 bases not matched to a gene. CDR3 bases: TGTGCCAGCAGCTTCTCAGGGGGCGCAGAATACGAGCAGTACTTC. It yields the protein CASSFSGGAEYEQYF.

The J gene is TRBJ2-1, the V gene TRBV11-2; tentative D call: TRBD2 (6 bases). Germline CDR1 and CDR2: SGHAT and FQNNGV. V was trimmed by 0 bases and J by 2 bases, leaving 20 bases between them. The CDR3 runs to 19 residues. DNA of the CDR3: TGTGCCAGCAGCTTAGATTCTCTCCTTTTAGCGGCTACCTACAATGAGCAGTTCTTC. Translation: CASSLDSLLLAATYNEQFF.

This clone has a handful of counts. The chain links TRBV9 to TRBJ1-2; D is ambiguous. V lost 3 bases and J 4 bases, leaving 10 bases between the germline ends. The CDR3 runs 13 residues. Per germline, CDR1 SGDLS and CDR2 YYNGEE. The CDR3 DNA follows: TGTGCCAGCAGCGAAGCACCGGTCTATGGCTACACCTTC. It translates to CASSEAPVYGYTF.

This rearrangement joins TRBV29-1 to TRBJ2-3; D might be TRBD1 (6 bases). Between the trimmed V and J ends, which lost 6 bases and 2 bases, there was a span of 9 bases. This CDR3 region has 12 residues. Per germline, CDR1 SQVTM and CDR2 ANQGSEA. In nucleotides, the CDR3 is TGCAGCGTCACAGGGTTCACAGATACGCAGTATTTT. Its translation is CSVTGFTDTQYF.

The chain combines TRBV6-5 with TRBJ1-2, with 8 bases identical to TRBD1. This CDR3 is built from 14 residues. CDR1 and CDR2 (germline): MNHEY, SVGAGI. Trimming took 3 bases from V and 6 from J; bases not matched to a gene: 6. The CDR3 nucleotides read TGTGCCAGCAGTTATCAGCAGGGGGCCGATGGCTACACCTTC. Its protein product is CASSYQQGADGYTF.

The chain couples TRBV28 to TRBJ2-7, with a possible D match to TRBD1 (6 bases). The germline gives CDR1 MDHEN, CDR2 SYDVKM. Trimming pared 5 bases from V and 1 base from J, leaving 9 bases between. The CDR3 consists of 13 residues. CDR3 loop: CASSKDSSYEQYF. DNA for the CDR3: TGTGCCAGCAGTAAGGACAGTTCCTACGAGCAGTACTTC.

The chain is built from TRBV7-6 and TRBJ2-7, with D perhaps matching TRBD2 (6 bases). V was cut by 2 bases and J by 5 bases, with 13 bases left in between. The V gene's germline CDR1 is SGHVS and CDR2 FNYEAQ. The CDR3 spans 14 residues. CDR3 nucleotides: TGTGCCAGCAGCTTATACGGGAGTCGGGACGAGCAGTACTTC. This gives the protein CASSLYGSRDEQYF.